Shown below are 7 T cell receptor beta chains from a single sample sequenced in a study of blood T cell repertoires in COVID-19. Libraries were prepared by immunoSEQ multiplex PCR; TCRdb keeps only in-frame clonotypes and omits some of them. The profile shows around 300,000 clones, over 70% of them singletons. Specimen: PBMCs or T cells enriched from blood (not recorded which). The receptors stem from a man aged 25-45 years who had recovered from COVID-19.

The gene calls are TRBV11-3 and TRBJ1-1, with D possibly TRBD1 on 5 matching bases. CDR1 is SGHNT and CDR2 is YENEEA in the germline V gene. The CDR3 covers 13 residues. V was pared by 0 bases and J by 7 bases, with 9 bases between. CDR3 coding DNA: TGTGCCAGCAGCTTAGAGGAGCAGGGTGAAGCTTTCTTT. This encodes CASSLEEQGEAFF.

CDR3 region: CASSEFLDRDYGYTF. The CDR3 nucleotides read TGCGCCAGCAGCGAATTCCTGGACAGGGACTATGGCTACACCTTC. This sequence joins TRBV5-1 and TRBJ1-2; 8 bases match TRBD1. Trimming took 4 bases from V and 3 from J; bases not matched to a gene: 8. The CDR3 totals 15 residues. CDR1 and CDR2 (germline): SGHRS, YFSETQ.

This chain joins TRBV7-3 and TRBJ1-1; tentative D call: TRBD1 (5 bases). The V and J ends lost 1 base and 11 bases respectively, with 23 bases between them. The CDR3 is 16 residues long. Germline V CDR1 and CDR2: SGHTA, FQGTGA. CDR3 coding DNA: TGTGCCAGCAGCTTAAGTCCAGGGAGGATGGGCCAGGGTGCTTTCTTT. This gives the protein CASSLSPGRMGQGAFF. The complete variable domain, with remaining parts taken from reference TRBV7-3 and TRBJ1-1, reads GAGVSQTPSNKVTEKGKYVELRCDPISGHTALYWYRQSLGQGPEFLIYFQGTGAADDSGLPNDRFFAVRPEGSVSTLKIQRTERGDSAVYLCASSLSPGRMGQGAFFGQGTRLTVV.

A single count supports this clone. J is TRBJ1-1 and V is TRBV10-3; no firm D call. The CDR3 contains 12 residues. Trimming stripped 4 bases from V and 3 bases from J, with 6 bases between. Per germline, CDR1 ENHRY and CDR2 SYGVKD. Written as DNA, the CDR3 is TGTGCCATCAGTGTCGGGGACACTGAAGCTTTCTTT. It yields the protein CAISVGDTEAFF.

The CDR3 loop reads CASTYLAAIRSDTQYF. In nucleotides, the CDR3 is TGTGCCAGCACCTATCTAGCGGCGATTCGTTCGGATACGCAGTATTTT. The gene calls are TRBV2 and TRBJ2-3; the match to TRBD2 covers 7 bases. The germline V gene has CDR1 SNHLY and CDR2 FYNNEI. The CDR3 totals 16 residues. Unmatched junction bases numbered 16, after V lost 7 bases and J lost 6 bases.

The genes are TRBV24-1 and TRBJ2-7, with 7 bases that match TRBD1. The CDR3 length is 16 residues. The V and J ends lost 8 bases and 0 bases, in that order; junction bases with no gene match: 12. The germline gives CDR1 KGHDR, CDR2 SFDVKD. The CDR3 nucleotides are TGTGCCACCACAGACCGGGACAGCCTGAGCTCCTACGAGCAGTACTTC. It encodes CATTDRDSLSSYEQYF.

This clone has more than one count but fewer than ten. The rearrangement joins TRBV12-3 or TRBV12-4 to TRBJ1-6; the D is unclear. There are 13 residues in the CDR3. Trimming cost V 6 bases and J 10 bases, with 13 bases left between them. CDR3 nucleotide sequence: TGTGCCAGCAGCCCTTCGGAGGCATCACCCCTCCACTTT. It is translated as CASSPSEASPLHF.